This TCR beta chain was recovered during a study of vaccination effects on CD4 cells after COVID-19 (dated by TCRdb to between 2021 and 2024). At the level of the whole study: To identify antigen-specific CD4+ T cell clonotypes by their expansion, the ViraFEST assay first stimulated PBMC with viral peptide pools and then applied TCR sequencing. Samples were taken from three convalescent patients early (day +14) and late (day +241, +227, +161 respectively) after vaccination. Across the study, the median time from the second dose to post-vaccine sampling was 72 days (range 14 to 241). Over 1.5 million PBMC per well were cultured with roughly 10 ug/ml peptides in IMDM containing approximately 4.7% human AB serum, around 10 IU/ml IL-2 and gentamicin. The study compared SARS-CoV-2 spike-specific CD4+ TCR repertoires before and after mRNA vaccination in COVID-19 convalescent patients and infection-naive vaccine recipients. A total of 10 COVID-19 convalescent patients and several SARS-CoV-2-naive healthy vaccine recipients were included in the full study. In the study, cultures from other donors were sequenced using the Oncomine TCR Beta short-read assay on an Illumina iSeq 100.

Notes on this clone: Its antigen specificity is not known. No much larger clonotype is one base removed from it; base qualities were not supplied.

Preparation of the library involved the immunoSEQ multiplex PCR assay. DNA from the cultured and isolated CD4+ T cells underwent TCR beta CDR3 sequencing. In the authors' own workflow: The analysis removed non-productive TCR sequences, trimmed reads to the CDR3 region, and retained only CDR3s that were 7 or more amino acids long. Antigen-specific clonotypes were identified using the MANAFEST web app by comparison of expansion in peptide wells against reference cultures. Positive clones required FDR<0.05 expansion versus reference and all other wells, odds ratio above 5, and frequency above 0.1% in two replicate wells. A clonotype was defined as cross-reactive if the clonotype was significantly expanded both in SARS-CoV-2 spike wells and in at least one common cold coronavirus spike condition. Levenshtein distance calculated with the stringdist R package was used to assess CDR3 similarity, and unrooted trees were constructed with ape in R 3.6.1. As stored in TCRdb, this immuneACCESS dataset retains in-frame rearrangements with V and J assigned. A fraction of the clones does not appear; measured against another copy, unresolved V genes explain less than half of the discrepancy, and the remainder lacks a known reason. The V and J calls and clone size were taken over from that table, and D and trimming were inferred from the DNA. This sample holds roughly 51,000 clones; around 80% were observed only once. Jointly, the top ten make up 5% to 5.5% of the sample.

After less than 13 days of culture, CD4+ T cells were isolated with the EasySep CD4+ T cell isolation kit. PCR-confirmed SARS-CoV-2 infection had occurred in convalescent patients between March and December 2020, before the Alpha, Beta and Delta variants emerged in the United States. Each participant got two doses of an mRNA SARS-CoV-2 vaccine, either BNT162b2 or mRNA-1273. Half of the culture medium was replaced with fresh IL-2-containing medium on days 3 and 7. Unless noted otherwise, every peptide stimulation condition was cultured in triplicate wells. Using Ficoll-Paque Plus gradient centrifugation, PBMC were separated from whole blood and then either used fresh or cryopreserved at -140C. The QIAamp micro DNA kit was used to extract genomic DNA from the cultured CD4+ T cells. Deletion took 5 bases off V and 4 bases off J, with a span of 23 bases between the germline ends. The CDR3 spans 17 residues, from the cysteine through the phenylalanine. Only the CDR3 DNA stays, 51 bases, in frame from base 1. Taken from the germline V gene (reference sequence), the CDR1 and CDR2 loops are LNHDA and SQIVND.

What the research found in general, with its limitations: In convalescent patients, the post-vaccine spike-reactive repertoire was composed mainly of new vaccine-induced clones that were largely distinct from infection-induced clones. The study was limited by a small number of convalescent patients, and early post-infection timepoints were lacking. Clones induced by infection and clones induced by vaccination both contracted markedly at late timepoints after vaccination, which fits with T cell responses waning over time.

The sample consisted of CD4+ T cells from PBMCs cultured without peptide, taken after COVID-19 vaccination. The sequence joins TRBV19 to TRBJ1-2; the D gene remains uncertain. This receptor was taken from a human donor who had a prior SARS-CoV-2 infection. The nucleotide sequence reads as follows: TGTGCCAGTAGTCGGTGGGGAATTGAGGCAGGCGCCTATGGCTACACCTTC. Its coded protein is CASSRWGIEAGAYGYTF.